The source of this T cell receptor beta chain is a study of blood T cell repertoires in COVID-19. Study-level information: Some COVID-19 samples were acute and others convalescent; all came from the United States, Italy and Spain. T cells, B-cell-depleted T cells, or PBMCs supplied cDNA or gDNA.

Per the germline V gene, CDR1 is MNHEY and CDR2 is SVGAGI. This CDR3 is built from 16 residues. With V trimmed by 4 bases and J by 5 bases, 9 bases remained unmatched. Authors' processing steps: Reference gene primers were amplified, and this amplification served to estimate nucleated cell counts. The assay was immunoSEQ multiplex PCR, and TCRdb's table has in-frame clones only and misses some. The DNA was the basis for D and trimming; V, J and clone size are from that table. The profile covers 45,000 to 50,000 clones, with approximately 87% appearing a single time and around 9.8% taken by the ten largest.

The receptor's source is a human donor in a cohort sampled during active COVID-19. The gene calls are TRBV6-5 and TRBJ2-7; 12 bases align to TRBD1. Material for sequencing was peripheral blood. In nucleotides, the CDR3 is TGTGCCAGCAGTTCCCAACGCGGGACAGGGGGCAACGAGCAGTACTTC. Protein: CASSSQRGTGGNEQYF.